The 32 T cell receptor beta chains given below trace back to one sample, sequenced in a study of T cells in Graves' hyperthyroidism and ophthalmopathy. Amplification targeted TCR beta CDR3 regions from RNA transcripts. With the HTBI primer set, the TCR CDR3 went through a first round of RT-PCR. TCRdb re-analysed the multiplex PCR reads in MiXCR, keeping a single row per CDR3 protein. The sample records around 430,000 distinct CDR3 sequences, about 15% being singletons. The specimen sequenced was blood. These receptors were obtained from a woman aged 30 to 39 with Graves' hyperthyroidism.

The chain recombines TRBV7-8 with TRBJ2-2; D gene ambiguous. The CDR3 is made up of 14 amino acids. Germline-derived CDR1 and CDR2 are SGHVS and FQNEAQ. With 7 bases removed from V and 6 bases from J, the gap between germline ends came to 15 bases. The CDR3 protein is CASKLIFSPGELFF. The CDR3 bases are TGTGCCAGCAAGCTTATCTTCTCGCCCGGGGAGCTGTTTTTT.

With regard to this clonotype: This may be a read error: a much more frequent sequence differs by one nucleotide. The rearrangement uses TRBV12-3 or TRBV12-4 and TRBJ2-7; no reliable D call. The CDR3 spans 12 residues. Trimming removed 4 bases from V and 7 bases from J, with 11 bases in between. The CDR3 DNA sequence: TGTGCCAGCAGTTCAACCCCGGAGGAGCAGTACTTC. Amino acids: CASSSTPEEQYF.

The genes are TRBV5-4 and TRBJ2-1; 12 bases map to TRBD2. This CDR3 region has 17 residues. The germline V gene encodes CDR1 SGHNT and CDR2 YYREEE (reference sequence). V gave up 5 bases and J gave up 4 bases; unmatched junction bases: 10. The CDR3 protein is CASRPGGLAGPYNEQFF. The CDR3 DNA follows: TGTGCCAGCAGACCTGGTGGACTAGCGGGACCTTACAATGAGCAGTTCTTC.

This clonotype turned up a few times. The chain has TRBV5-1 and TRBJ1-5; D is perhaps TRBD1 (6 bases). Germline loops: CDR1 SGHRS, CDR2 YFSETQ. This CDR3 region has 15 residues. Trimming pared 4 bases from V and 7 bases from J, leaving 18 bases between. The CDR3 loop is CASSGGAGENQPQHF. In DNA, the CDR3 is TGCGCCAGCAGCGGCGGAGCAGGGGAGAACCAGCCCCAGCATTTT.

The chain recombines TRBV14 with TRBJ2-4; D remains ambiguous. In germline, CDR1 is SGHDN, CDR2 FVKESK. There are 14 residues in the CDR3. V gave up 1 base and J gave up 7 bases, with 11 bases separating them. This CDR3 is CASSQANTENIQYF. For the CDR3, the DNA is TGTGCCAGCAGCCAAGCCAATACGGAGAACATTCAGTACTTC.

This clonotype was found many times. This sequence joins TRBV12-3 or TRBV12-4 and TRBJ1-2; D gene unclear. This CDR3 is 13 amino acids long. Trimming removed 4 bases from V and 3 bases from J, with 9 bases in between. The CDR3 here is CASSSPKHYGYTF. CDR3 sequence (DNA): TGTGCCAGCAGTTCCCCCAAGCACTATGGCTACACCTTC.

The CDR3 DNA reads as TGTGCCAGCAGCTCTTGGACTCCCGGCGGCTATGGCTACACCTTC. Its translation: CASSSWTPGGYGYTF. The chain carries TRBV7-2 and TRBJ1-2; D remains unclear. CDR1 and CDR2 from the germline V gene are SGHTA and FQGNSA. The CDR3 consists of 15 residues. Trimming took 4 bases from V and 4 from J, leaving 16 bases between them.

Concerning this clonotype itself: Given a much more abundant clone one base away, this may be a read error. J is TRBJ2-7 and V is TRBV3-1; TRBD2 is a possible D gene (6 bases). Germline-derived CDR1 and CDR2 are LGHDT and YNNKEL (reference sequence). The V and J ends lost 1 base and 7 bases respectively, with 17 bases between them. The CDR3 is made up of 15 amino acids. CDR3 region: CASSQGGLALCEQYF. The CDR3 DNA sequence: TGTGCCAGCAGCCAAGGGGGCCTAGCGCTGTGTGAGCAGTACTTC.

This clonotype was seen repeatedly, ten times or more. V gene TRBV28 combines with J gene TRBJ1-1; D gene unclear. The V gene lost 8 bases and the J gene lost 1 base, with 11 bases spanning the gap. Germline V gene data show CDR1 as MDHEN and CDR2 as SYDVKM. The CDR3 has 13 amino acids. Written as DNA, the CDR3 is TGTGCCAGCTCACCCCCCGGGAACACTGAAGCTTTCTTT. Its protein is CASSPPGNTEAFF.

This clonotype appeared many times. J is TRBJ1-4 and V is TRBV28, with a tentative D call TRBD1 (6 bases). The CDR3 extends over 16 amino acids. CDR1 is MDHEN, CDR2 SYDVKM, per germline. V lost 6 bases, J lost 3 bases, and 17 bases lay in between. This CDR3 is CASRGTWGQANEKLFF. As DNA, the CDR3 is TGTGCCAGCAGGGGGACATGGGGGCAAGCTAATGAAAAACTGTTTTTT.

The chain uses TRBV18 and TRBJ1-1, with TRBD1 matching over 9 bases. This CDR3 has 15 amino acids. Unmatched junction bases numbered 5, after V lost 3 bases and J lost 3 bases. From germline, CDR1 is KGHSH and CDR2 LQKENI. CDR3 nucleotide sequence: TGTGCCAGCTCACCGGAAGACAGGGGGTACACTGAAGCTTTCTTT. Translation gives CASSPEDRGYTEAFF.

The J gene is TRBJ2-7, the V gene TRBV20-1; possible D gene TRBD2, 6 bases. Germline V gene data show CDR1 as DFQATT and CDR2 as SNEGSKA (reference sequence). This CDR3 is 17 amino acids long. Between the trimmed V and J ends, which lost 5 bases and 2 bases, there was a span of 25 bases. CDR3 protein: CSAPLGLAGKTPYEQYF. CDR3 DNA sequence: TGCAGTGCTCCCCTAGGTTTGGCGGGGAAAACTCCCTACGAGCAGTACTTC.

This clonotype has just a few counts. This chain joins TRBV20-1 and TRBJ2-7; 16 bases are a match to TRBD2. V gave up 5 bases and J gave up 3 bases; unmatched junction bases: 16. This CDR3 comprises 19 residues. The V gene's germline CDR1 is DFQATT and CDR2 SNEGSKA (reference sequence). CDR3: CSAEPPGLAGGPGLYEQYF. The CDR3 nucleotides are TGCAGTGCTGAGCCTCCGGGACTAGCGGGAGGGCCGGGACTCTACGAGCAGTACTTC.

This clonotype was seen many times. The rearrangement uses TRBV13 and TRBJ2-7, with 7 positions matching TRBD2. The V segment lost 5 bases and the J segment 6 bases; nucleotides outside the gene matches: 10. This CDR3 spans 14 amino acids. Germline V CDR1 and CDR2: PRHDT, FYEKMQ (reference sequence). For the CDR3, the DNA is TGTGCCAGCAGCCATCGCGGGAGTTCTAGCGAGCAGTACTTC. Translated: CASSHRGSSSEQYF.

There are a few counts of this clonotype. V gene TRBV7-9 combines with J gene TRBJ2-1; no clear D gene. V lost 1 base and J lost 1, with 14 bases in between. This CDR3 is 17 amino acids long. The germline gives CDR1 SEHNR, CDR2 FQNEAQ (reference sequence). CDR3 residues: CASSLVVAAKSYNEQFF. CDR3 DNA sequence: TGTGCCAGCAGCTTAGTGGTCGCGGCGAAATCCTACAATGAGCAGTTCTTC. Variable domain in full (rest from reference TRBV7-9 and TRBJ2-1): DTGVSQNPRHKITKRGQNVTFRCDPISEHNRLYWYRQTLGQGPEFLTYFQNEAQLEKSRLLSDRFSAERPKGSFSTLEIQRTEQGDSAMYLCASSLVVAAKSYNEQFFGPGTRLTVL.

This clonotype was picked up many times. The chain couples TRBV27 to TRBJ2-2, with 10 bases lining up with TRBD2. This CDR3 spans 16 amino acids. The V and J ends lost 5 bases and 3 bases, in that order; junction bases with no gene match: 6. Germline V CDR1 and CDR2: MNHEY, SMNVEV (reference sequence). The CDR3 DNA sequence: TGTGCCAGCAGTCCCCTGCTAGCGGGAGACACCGGGGAGCTGTTTTTT. It codes for CASSPLLAGDTGELFF.

In its sample, this clonotype was seen a few times. The gene calls are TRBV6-2 or TRBV6-3 and TRBJ2-7; possibly TRBD2 for D (6 bases). The CDR3 spans 14 residues. V was pared by 6 bases and J by 0 bases, with 12 bases between. Germline CDR1 reads MNHEY; CDR2 reads SVGEGT. CDR3 in amino acids: CASSVTGSSYEQYF. CDR3 nucleotide sequence: TGTGCCAGCAGCGTAACCGGGAGCTCCTACGAGCAGTACTTC.

This clonotype occurred many times. The V gene is TRBV7-8, the J gene TRBJ2-7; the match to TRBD1 covers 9 bases. Germline loops: CDR1 SGHVS, CDR2 FQNEAQ. This CDR3 comprises 14 residues. The trim removed 5 bases at V and 6 bases at J, leaving 8 bases unmatched. The CDR3 is CASSPRDRVREQYF. CDR3 DNA sequence: TGTGCCAGCAGCCCCAGGGACAGGGTCCGCGAGCAGTACTTC.

This rearrangement joins TRBV7-9 to TRBJ1-5; D is uncertain. CDR1 and CDR2 (germline): SEHNR, FQNEAQ (reference sequence). This CDR3 region has 14 residues. V was cut by 5 bases and J by 5 bases, with 13 bases left in between. The CDR3 DNA reads as TGTGCCAGCAGCCGCACTGGAGTGGATCAGCCCCAGCATTTT. Translating it yields CASSRTGVDQPQHF.

This clonotype has more than one count but fewer than ten. The rearrangement joins TRBV9 to TRBJ2-4; D could derive from TRBD1 or TRBD2 (5 bases each). Germline CDR1 reads SGDLS; CDR2 reads YYNGEE. V shed 3 bases and J shed 0 bases, with 13 bases lying between them. The CDR3 has 16 amino acids. The DNA of the CDR3 is TGTGCCAGCAGCGACCGGGACGGACTAGCCAAAAACATTCAGTACTTC. It translates to CASSDRDGLAKNIQYF.

The chain is built from TRBV7-2 and TRBJ1-5; weak D call: TRBD1 (5 bases). Trimming took 3 bases from V and 7 from J, leaving 10 bases between them. The germline V gene encodes CDR1 SGHTA and CDR2 FQGNSA. The CDR3 runs 13 residues. The CDR3 here is CASSFARDQPQHF. CDR3 bases: TGTGCCAGCAGCTTTGCCAGGGACCAGCCCCAGCATTTT.

This clonotype was seen a handful of times. The rearrangement joins TRBV20-1 to TRBJ2-4; D may be TRBD1 or TRBD2 (5 bases each). V lost 8 bases and J lost 6, with 17 bases in between. The germline CDR1 and CDR2 sequences are DFQATT and SNEGSKA (reference sequence). CDR3 length: 13 amino acids. The CDR3 spells CSPKGGDGNIQYF. CDR3 DNA: TGCAGTCCCAAGGGTGGGGACGGAAACATTCAGTACTTC.

In this sample, this clonotype turned up many times. The chain couples TRBV27 to TRBJ2-6; D might be TRBD1 (5 bases). The CDR3 totals 16 residues. V was cut by 5 bases and J by 0 bases, with 11 bases left in between. Germline CDR1 is MNHEY and CDR2 is SMNVEV (reference sequence). As DNA, the CDR3 is TGTGCCAGCAGTCAGGACACTACCTCTGGGGCCAACGTCCTGACTTTC. Translation gives CASSQDTTSGANVLTF.

This clonotype was observed a few times. V gene TRBV5-6 combines with J gene TRBJ1-6; D ambiguous. This CDR3 has 14 residues. Germline assignment: CDR1 SGHDT and CDR2 YYEEEE. V lost 0 bases and J lost 7, with 8 bases in between. The CDR3 reads CASSLGRRNSPLHF. CDR3 DNA: TGTGCCAGCAGCTTGGGGAGAAGAAATTCACCCCTCCACTTT.

This rearrangement joins TRBV7-2 to TRBJ2-7, with a weak D call TRBD2 (6 bases). The CDR3 is 13 amino acids. Germline V lookup: CDR1 SGHTA, CDR2 FQGNSA. V dropped 5 bases and J dropped 3 bases, with 11 bases sitting between them. In DNA form, the CDR3 reads TGTGCCAGCAGCACGGGACTCGTCTACGAGCAGTACTTC. This sequence encodes CASSTGLVYEQYF.

The chain employs TRBV27 and TRBJ1-4; TRBD1 matches 10 bases. The CDR3 is 16 amino acids. V lost 5 bases, J lost 7 bases, and 10 bases stayed unmatched. Per the germline V gene, CDR1 is MNHEY and CDR2 is SMNVEV (reference sequence). The CDR3 here is CASSKTGGPGGEKLFF. CDR3 DNA sequence: TGTGCCAGCAGTAAGACAGGGGGCCCTGGGGGTGAAAAACTGTTTTTT.

A few counts support this clonotype. The chain links TRBV4-1 to TRBJ1-3; 7 bases agree with TRBD1. The trim removed 3 bases at V and 0 bases at J, leaving 5 bases unmatched. Germline assignment: CDR1 MGHRA and CDR2 YSYEKL. This CDR3 is built from 16 residues. This CDR3 reads CASSQPGGSSGNTIYF. In DNA form, the CDR3 reads TGCGCCAGCAGCCAGCCAGGGGGAAGCTCTGGAAACACCATATATTTT.

This clonotype was seen repeatedly, ten times or more. The chain carries TRBV5-1 and TRBJ2-7; 7 positions match TRBD1. Losses at the gene ends were 5 bases for V and 2 bases for J; bases not matched to a gene: 7. Germline CDR1 and CDR2: SGHRS and YFSETQ. The CDR3 contains 14 residues. In nucleotides, the CDR3 is TGCGCCAGCAGGGCCGGGGACAGTACCTACGAGCAGTACTTC. Amino acid sequence: CASRAGDSTYEQYF.

This clonotype has more than one count but fewer than ten. This chain connects TRBV20-1 to TRBJ2-1; 10 bases line up with TRBD2. Germline values: CDR1 DFQATT, CDR2 SNEGSKA (reference sequence). Unmatched junction bases numbered 11, after V lost 1 base and J lost 2 bases. CDR3 size: 18 residues. Written as DNA, the CDR3 is TGCAGTGCTAGAGTGTCTAGCGGGAGTGGTGGTCCCTACAATGAGCAGTTCTTC. This gives the protein CSARVSSGSGGPYNEQFF.

This clonotype appeared many times. The chain uses TRBV30 and TRBJ1-5; D possibly corresponds to TRBD1 (6 bases). The V end was cut by 3 bases, the J end by 7 bases, with 10 bases between. The CDR3 is 12 amino acids. The V gene's germline CDR1 is GTSNPN and CDR2 SVGIG (reference sequence). The chain's CDR3 is CAWSAGVQPQHF. The CDR3, as DNA: TGTGCCTGGAGCGCAGGGGTCCAGCCCCAGCATTTT. Complete variable domain (other parts from reference TRBV30 and TRBJ1-5): SQTIHQWPATLVQPVGSPLSLECTVEGTSNPNLYWYRQAAGRGLQLLFYSVGIGQISSEVPQNLSASRPQDRQFILSSKKLLLSDSGFYLCAWSAGVQPQHFGDGTRLSIL.

V and J are TRBV12-3 or TRBV12-4 and TRBJ2-7; 12 positions agree with TRBD2. V dropped 3 bases and J dropped 2; count of bases not matched to a gene: 5. The CDR3 loop spans 16 amino acids. The CDR3 region has the DNA TGTGCCAGCAGTTTCAGCCGACTAGCGGGGGCCTACGAGCAGTACTTC. Translating it yields CASSFSRLAGAYEQYF.

J is TRBJ1-6 and V is TRBV20-1; D is unresolved. This CDR3 comprises 13 residues. Trimming cost V 4 bases and J 8 bases, with 12 bases left between them. From germline, CDR1 is DFQATT and CDR2 SNEGSKA (reference sequence). In DNA, the CDR3 is TGCAGTGCTACCTATCGGAGAGATTCACCCCTCCACTTT. This gives the protein CSATYRRDSPLHF.